The 10 T cell receptor beta chains given below trace back to one sample, sequenced in a study of T-cell memory formation after mild COVID-19. TCRdb re-analysed the 5' RACE reads in MiXCR, keeping a single row per CDR3 protein. The sample records 550,000 to 600,000 distinct CDR3 sequences, about 20% being singletons. The source material was PBMCs or a T cell subset sorted from them (not recorded which). The receptor source for this set is an adult woman who had mild COVID-19 (a few samples of this study predate the infection). Cell type and time point are not known.

In this sample, this clonotype turned up a few times. V and J are TRBV5-1 and TRBJ2-7; TRBD1 aligns across 7 bases. This CDR3 is 17 amino acids long. Trimming cost V 0 bases and J 3 bases; bases outside gene matches: 12. Germline CDR1 SGHRS, CDR2 YFSETQ. CDR3 coding DNA: TGCGCCAGCAGCTTGGGGAGGACGAGGGGGCAGAGCTACGAGCAGTACTTC. As protein: CASSLGRTRGQSYEQYF.

The V call is TRBV20-1, the J call TRBJ2-7, with a weak D call TRBD1 (6 bases). CDR1 and CDR2 (germline): DFQATT, SNEGSKA (reference sequence). The CDR3 contains 15 residues. The V end lost 0 bases, the J end lost 2 bases, and 14 bases lay between the germline ends. The CDR3 protein is CSARDVKGGPYEQYF. The DNA of the CDR3 is TGCAGTGCTAGAGATGTCAAAGGGGGACCCTACGAGCAGTACTTC.

This chain joins TRBV2 and TRBJ1-1; a weak D match, TRBD1 (5 bases). Germline CDR1 is SNHLY and CDR2 is FYNNEI. The CDR3 has 14 residues. V was trimmed by 8 bases and J by 8 bases, leaving 21 bases between them. The CDR3 sequence: CASGPRPGGSEAFF. CDR3 in DNA: TGTGCCAGCGGTCCCCGGCCGGGGGGTTCCGAAGCTTTCTTT.

This clonotype was detected many times. The junction shows a germline mismatch at one end, possibly a read error. The chain joins TRBV5-1 to TRBJ2-7; 8 positions match TRBD1. Per germline, CDR1 SGHRS and CDR2 YFSETQ. The CDR3 runs 14 residues. Written as DNA, the CDR3 is TGTGCCAGCAGCTTTGGGACAGGTCGGTACGAGCAGTACTTC. This codes for CASSFGTGRYEQYF.

The table lists this clonotype with many counts. In nucleotides, the CDR3 is TGTGCCAGCAGCTTCGAAGGGAGCTCCTACGAGCAGTACTTC. This sequence encodes CASSFEGSSYEQYF. The gene calls are TRBV7-6 and TRBJ2-7, with D perhaps TRBD2 (5 bases). There are 14 residues in the CDR3. Per germline, CDR1 SGHVS and CDR2 FNYEAQ. Trimming removed 3 bases at V and 0 bases at J, with 9 bases between.

A few counts support this clonotype. The J gene is TRBJ1-5, the V gene TRBV4-1, with TRBD1 identical over 7 bases. Germline assignment: CDR1 MGHRA and CDR2 YSYEKL. This CDR3 is 16 amino acids long. The V gene end was trimmed by 0 bases and the J gene end by 5 bases; junction bases not matched to a gene: 7. The CDR3 sequence is CASSQETGNPHQPQHF. In DNA, the CDR3 is TGCGCCAGCAGCCAAGAGACAGGGAATCCACATCAGCCCCAGCATTTT.

This rearrangement joins TRBV5-1 to TRBJ2-7; 9 bases match TRBD1. Losses at the gene ends were 3 bases for V and 4 bases for J; bases not matched to a gene: 8. The CDR3 runs to 15 residues. Germline V gene data show CDR1 as SGHRS and CDR2 as YFSETQ. The CDR3 loop reads CASSSTGTGRYEQYF. As DNA, the CDR3 is TGCGCCAGCAGCTCGACCGGGACAGGGCGATACGAGCAGTACTTC.

The CDR3 is CASSPRTGTEQYF. CDR3 nucleotides: TGCGCCAGCAGCCCCAGGACAGGGACCGAGCAGTACTTC. The chain recombines TRBV4-3 with TRBJ2-7; 8 bases agree with TRBD1. The CDR3 has 13 residues. V lost 4 bases and J lost 6; bases outside the gene matches: 5. CDR1 is LGHNA and CDR2 is YSLEER in the germline V gene.

This clonotype showed up just a few times. The chain recombines TRBV7-9 with TRBJ2-3, with D perhaps given as TRBD1 or TRBD2 (5 bases each). Trimming cost V 8 bases and J 5 bases, with 20 bases left between them. Germline lookup yields CDR1 SEHNR and CDR2 FQNEAQ (reference sequence). The CDR3 length is 15 residues. The CDR3 is CASGFTLWGRDTQYF. The CDR3 DNA follows: TGTGCCAGCGGATTTACGTTATGGGGGAGAGATACGCAGTATTTT.

The table lists this clonotype with many counts. The chain combines TRBV10-3 with TRBJ2-7; D gene uncertain. The CDR3 is 13 amino acids. Germline lookup yields CDR1 ENHRY and CDR2 SYGVKD. Trimming cost V 6 bases and J 1 base, with 10 bases left between them. CDR3 sequence reads: CAISETASYEQYF. In DNA form, the CDR3 reads TGTGCCATCAGCGAAACAGCATCCTACGAGCAGTACTTC.